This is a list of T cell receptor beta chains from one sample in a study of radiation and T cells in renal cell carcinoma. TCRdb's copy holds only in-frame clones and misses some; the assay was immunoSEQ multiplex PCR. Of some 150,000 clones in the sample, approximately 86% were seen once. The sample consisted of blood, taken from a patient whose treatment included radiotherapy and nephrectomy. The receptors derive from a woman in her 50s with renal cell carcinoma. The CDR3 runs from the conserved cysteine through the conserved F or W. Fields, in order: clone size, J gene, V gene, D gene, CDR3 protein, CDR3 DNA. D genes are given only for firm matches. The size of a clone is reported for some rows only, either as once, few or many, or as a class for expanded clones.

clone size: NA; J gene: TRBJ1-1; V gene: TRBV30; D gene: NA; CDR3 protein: CAWSVLGSTVNTEAFF; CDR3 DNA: TGTGCCTGGAGTGTATTAGGATCGACGGTGAACACTGAAGCTTTCTTT
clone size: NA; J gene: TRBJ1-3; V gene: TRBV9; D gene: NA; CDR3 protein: CASSRSGTVSGNTIYF; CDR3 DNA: TGTGCCAGCAGCAGATCCGGGACGGTCTCTGGAAACACCATATATTTT
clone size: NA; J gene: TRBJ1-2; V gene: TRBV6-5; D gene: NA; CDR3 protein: CASSEYGFTF; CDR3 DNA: TGTGCCAGCAGTGAATACGGGTTCACCTTC
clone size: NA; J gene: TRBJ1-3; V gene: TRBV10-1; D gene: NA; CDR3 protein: CASRGCSGTPSGNTIYF; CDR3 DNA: TGCGCCAGCAGGGGGTGTAGCGGGACTCCCTCTGGAAACACCATATATTTT
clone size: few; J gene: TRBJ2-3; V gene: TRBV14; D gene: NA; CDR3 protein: CASSPADGRFTDTQYF; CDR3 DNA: TGTGCCAGCAGCCCTGCCGACGGGAGATTCACAGATACGCAGTATTTT
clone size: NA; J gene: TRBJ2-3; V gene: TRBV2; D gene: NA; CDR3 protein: CASMEASNAQYF; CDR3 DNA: TGTGCCAGCATGGAGGCATCAAATGCGCAGTATTTT
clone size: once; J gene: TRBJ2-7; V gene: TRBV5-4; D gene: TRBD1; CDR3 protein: CASSADRGRYEQYF; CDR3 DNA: TGTGCCAGCAGCGCGGACAGGGGGCGATACGAGCAGTACTTC
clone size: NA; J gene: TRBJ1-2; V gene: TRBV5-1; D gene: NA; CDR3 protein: CASSLDGRVLNYGYTF; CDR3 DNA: TGCGCCAGCAGCTTGGACGGGAGGGTCCTTAACTATGGCTACACCTTC
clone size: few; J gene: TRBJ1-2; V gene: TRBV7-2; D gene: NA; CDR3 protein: CASSLKSSGGYTF; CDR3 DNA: TGTGCCAGCAGCTTAAAAAGCTCGGGAGGCTACACCTTC
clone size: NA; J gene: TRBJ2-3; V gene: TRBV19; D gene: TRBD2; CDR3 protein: CASSPKRDLTDTQYF; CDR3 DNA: TGTGCCAGTAGTCCGAAGCGGGATCTCACAGATACGCAGTATTTT
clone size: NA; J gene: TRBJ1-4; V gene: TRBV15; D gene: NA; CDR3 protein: CATSRALLEKLFF; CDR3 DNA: TGTGCCACCAGCAGAGCGCTTCTCGAAAAACTGTTTTTT
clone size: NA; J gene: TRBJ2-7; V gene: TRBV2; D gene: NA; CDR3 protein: CASSDGGSGYYEQYF; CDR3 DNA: TGTGCCAGCAGTGATGGGGGGAGCGGATACTACGAGCAGTACTTC
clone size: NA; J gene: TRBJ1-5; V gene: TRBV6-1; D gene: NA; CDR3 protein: CASSVAISQPQHF; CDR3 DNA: TGTGCCAGCAGTGTAGCCATCTCTCAGCCCCAGCATTTT
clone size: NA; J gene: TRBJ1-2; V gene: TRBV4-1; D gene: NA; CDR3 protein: CASSQVSQPYGYTF; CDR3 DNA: TGCGCCAGCAGCCAAGTCTCCCAACCATATGGCTACACCTTC